The entry that follows covers one TCR beta chain sequence. There is no known antigen for this receptor. The input lacks base qualities; no much larger clone sits a single base away. The donors were 40 or so Caucasian individuals from Russia, aged roughly 6 to 100 years, who were systemically healthy. Approximately 10 milliliters of peripheral blood were collected from each donor into EDTA-treated Vacutainer tubes. Ficoll-Paque density-gradient centrifugation was used to isolate PBMCs, with at least 6.5 million per sample. Total RNA, at least 5.5 micrograms per sample, was extracted from PBMCs with Trizol reagent. For every donor, an aliquot of PBMCs went through flow cytometry to measure the percentages of naive CD45RAhigh/CD27high T cells. Library preparation employed 5' RACE. For sequencing, an Illumina HiSeq 2500 was employed. A second PCR of about 6 to 11 cycles was performed with a sample-barcoded 5' primer and a J-beta primer mix. A unique molecular identifier was introduced onto each TCR beta cDNA molecule by a template-switch 5' adaptor carrying 12 random nucleotides. Each sample yielded at least 3 million CDR3-containing paired-end reads. The Mint cDNA synthesis kit, primed by a TRBC-specific oligonucleotide, was used to synthesize first-strand cDNA from all RNA. All cDNA was treated with uracil-DNA glycosylase and then went through a first 18-cycle PCR with the universal primers M1SS and BC2_uni_R. The original pipeline was this. Each sample was normalized by randomly selecting 1 million high-quality reads, each carrying a distinct molecular identifier. Reads with shared molecular identifiers were discarded instead of being binned into consensus sequences. CDR3 identification, clonotype clustering and error correction used MiTCR with a Q25 quality threshold and the strictest error-elimination algorithm. Lower-bound total TCR beta diversity was estimated with a nonparametric unseen species model using Euler transformation. TCRdb reprocessed the public reads (quality trimming at Q25 with fastp, clone calling with MiXCR) and kept in-frame beta chains. Every distinct CDR3 protein forms one entry, paired with its most common genes and DNA. TCRdb assigned the V and J calls; the authors' analysis was not used. The sample profile shows 1,100,000 or so distinct CDR3 sequences; less than 50% of them were found once. 18% of the sample goes to the ten largest clones.

This entry comes from a study of blood T cells in healthy people across ages (dated by TCRdb to between 2014 and 2017). About the full investigation: Template switching captured roughly one uniquely barcoded TCR beta cDNA molecule per two T cells in model experiments. Age-related changes in TCR beta repertoire diversity were measured in the study by deep sequencing normalized with unique cDNA molecular identifiers. Four age groups were formed from the donors: young (average approximately 16 years), middle-aged (roughly 38), aged (about 68) and long-lived (about 80). To avoid experimental bias, donors of different ages were spread randomly across the sequencing lanes. Two additional independent replicas of 1 million unique cDNA reads from the same blood draw were analyzed for two donors (one aged 18 to 30 and one aged 80 or older).

For this chain, trimming is 6 bases at the V end and 6 bases at the J end, and the number of junction bases without a gene match is 7. Sequences MNHNY (CDR1) and SVGAGI (CDR2) are obtained from the germline V gene (reference sequence). The CDR3 has 14 amino acids, counting the end cysteine and phenylalanine. The entry retains the CDR3 DNA only, 42 bases that are in frame from base 1. The research as a whole found: Observed TCR beta diversity per million T cells fell roughly linearly with age, and a significant reduction was already apparent by age around 40. There was a strong correlation between observed TCR beta diversity and the percentage of naive T cells measured by flow cytometry. Bulk unsorted PBMC profiling prevented conclusive comparison of naive and antigen-experienced compartments. Because the CMV infection status of the donors was unknown, age-related changes in expanded clonotypes may potentially have been confounded. Estimates of total diversity from one million sequenced T cells were regarded as lower bounds and underestimates. The long-lived group showed more naive CD4+ T cells, fewer expanded clones and increased TCR diversity than the aged group, suggesting age selection.

The clonotype comes from an older woman in good health. The chain employs TRBV6-6 and TRBJ2-4; 8 central nucleotides agree with TRBD1. The sequenced material came from blood. DNA sequence: TGTGCCAGCAGGCCCAGGACAGGGAGAAACATTCAGTACTTC. Its product reads: CASRPRTGRNIQYF.